The 23 T cell receptor beta chains listed next were all sequenced from one sample in a study of CD8 T cells in Susac syndrome. RNA, at about 0.45 to 1 ug, was reverse transcribed with random hexamers. From the immunoSEQ multiplex PCR reads, TCRdb called clonotypes with MiXCR, one entry per CDR3 protein. Counted here are 100,000 to 150,000 distinct CDR3 sequences, over 85% occurring once; the ten biggest clones make up around 0.21%. The sequenced material came from CD8+ T cells from PBMCs. The receptor source for this set is a human donor with Susac syndrome.

The chain joins TRBV30 to TRBJ2-5, with D unresolved. With 3 bases removed from V and 5 bases from J, the gap between germline ends came to 10 bases. Per germline, CDR1 GTSNPN and CDR2 SVGIG (reference sequence). The CDR3 is made up of 12 amino acids. CDR3 bases: TGTGCCTGGAGGGGGTTGGGGGAGACCCAGTACTTC. It encodes CAWRGLGETQYF.

The chain has TRBV5-4 and TRBJ2-1; 7 bases are shared with TRBD2. This CDR3 contains 14 residues. Germline V gene lookup returns CDR1 SGHNT and CDR2 YYREEE (reference sequence). V lost 5 bases and J lost 4; bases outside the gene matches: 6. This CDR3 is CASRSGATYNEQFF. CDR3 DNA: TGTGCCAGCAGAAGCGGGGCCACATACAATGAGCAGTTCTTC.

The rearrangement links TRBV5-1 to TRBJ2-1, with D uncertain. This CDR3 contains 16 residues. Germline V gene lookup returns CDR1 SGHRS and CDR2 YFSETQ. V gave up 4 bases and J gave up 4 bases, with 18 bases separating them. The CDR3 nucleotides are TGCGCCAGCAGCACCCGGTCCACCTGGGGATACAATGAGCAGTTCTTC. It encodes CASSTRSTWGYNEQFF.

The chain carries TRBV29-1 and TRBJ2-1, with 8 bases that match TRBD2. The CDR3 has 15 residues. The J segment lost 8 bases and the V segment lost 0 bases, leaving 9 bases of the junction unmatched. The V gene's germline CDR1 is SQVTM and CDR2 ANQGSEA. CDR3: CSVEDSGTREDEQFF. In DNA, the CDR3 is TGCAGCGTTGAAGATAGCGGGACCCGGGAAGATGAGCAGTTCTTC.

The chain joins TRBV30 to TRBJ2-3; no definite D call. V lost 0 bases and J 1 base, leaving 8 bases between the germline ends. CDR1 GTSNPN and CDR2 SVGIG come from the germline V gene (reference sequence). There are 14 residues in the CDR3. The CDR3 sequence: CAWSVVGGTDTQYF. As DNA, the CDR3 is TGTGCCTGGAGTGTCGTGGGTGGCACAGATACGCAGTATTTT.

This clonotype was seen only once. The V gene is TRBV5-1, the J gene TRBJ2-3; possible D gene TRBD1, 5 bases. CDR1 and CDR2 (germline): SGHRS, YFSETQ. Trimming removed 3 bases at V and 5 bases at J, with 16 bases between. This CDR3 region has 15 residues. This CDR3 reads CASSWEMQGQDTQYF. DNA for the CDR3: TGCGCCAGCAGCTGGGAAATGCAGGGCCAAGATACGCAGTATTTT. Supplemented by reference TRBV5-1 and TRBJ2-3, the full variable domain reads KAGVTQTPRYLIKTRGQQVTLSCSPISGHRSVSWYQQTPGQGLQFLFEYFSETQRNKGNFPGRFSGRQFSNSRSEMNVSTLELGDSALYLCASSWEMQGQDTQYFGPGTRLTVL.

The rearrangement joins TRBV6-5 to TRBJ2-7; 12 nucleotides align to TRBD2. V trimming: 6 bases; J trimming: 3 bases; junction bases outside the gene matches: 6. Germline loops: CDR1 MNHEY, CDR2 SVGAGI. This CDR3 is built from 15 residues. Written as DNA, the CDR3 is TGTGCCAGCAGAACCACTAGCGGGAGGATCTACGAGCAGTACTTC. This codes for CASRTTSGRIYEQYF.

The chain joins TRBV7-3 to TRBJ2-1, with 7 bases lining up with TRBD2. The CDR3 has 13 amino acids. Per germline, CDR1 SGHTA and CDR2 FQGTGA. V was clipped by 6 bases and J by 9 bases; unmatched bases: 8. CDR3 protein: CASRNAGDSEQFF. The CDR3 region has the DNA TGTGCCAGCAGAAATGCGGGAGATAGTGAGCAGTTCTTC.

This clonotype occurred a few times. The genes are TRBV6-2 or TRBV6-3 and TRBJ2-6; the D gene is possibly TRBD2 (5 bases). V lost 3 bases to trimming and J lost 1 base, with 7 bases between them. This CDR3 has 15 amino acids. The germline gives CDR1 MNHEY, CDR2 SVGEGT. CDR3 bases: TGTGCCAGCAGTTATACGGGGTCTGGGGCCAACGTCCTGACTTTC. Amino acid sequence: CASSYTGSGANVLTF.

Only one count was recorded for this clonotype. The gene calls are TRBV20-1 and TRBJ1-1, with no clear D. The germline CDR1 and CDR2 sequences are DFQATT and SNEGSKA (reference sequence). V lost 6 bases and J lost 4, with 15 bases in between. This CDR3 spans 13 amino acids. The CDR3 DNA reads TGCAGTGCCCTAAGAGGAGGGATCACTGAAGCTTTCTTT. Translated, it gives CSALRGGITEAFF.

The chain has TRBV7-9 and TRBJ2-7; TRBD1 aligns across 9 bases. V was pared by 2 bases and J by 7 bases, with 9 bases of the junction left unmatched. CDR3 length: 15 residues. Germline CDR1 is SEHNR and CDR2 is FQNEAQ (reference sequence). The CDR3 coding sequence is TGTGCCAGCAGCTTATGGGGACAGGGCTCGGGAGAGCAGTACTTC. Encoded protein: CASSLWGQGSGEQYF. Based on the CDR3 plus reference TRBV7-9 and TRBJ2-7, the full variable domain is DTGVSQNPRHKITKRGQNVTFRCDPISEHNRLYWYRQTLGQGPEFLTYFQNEAQLEKSRLLSDRFSAERPKGSFSTLEIQRTEQGDSAMYLCASSLWGQGSGEQYFGPGTRLTVT.

The rearrangement links TRBV12-3 or TRBV12-4 to TRBJ2-3; 7 bases map to TRBD1. Trimming at V came to 1 base and at J to 3 bases, leaving 4 bases not matched to a gene. This CDR3 spans 15 amino acids. DNA of the CDR3: TGTGCCAGCAGTTTAGAGGGACAGACTACAGATACGCAGTATTTT. Translation: CASSLEGQTTDTQYF.

Only a few counts were recorded for this clonotype. The chain links TRBV4-1 to TRBJ1-6; D is possibly TRBD1 (5 bases). From germline, CDR1 is MGHRA and CDR2 YSYEKL. The V end was cut by 1 base, the J end by 14 bases, with 9 bases between. This CDR3 has 12 residues. The CDR3 spells CASSQGPRALHF. DNA for the CDR3: TGCGCCAGCAGCCAAGGTCCCAGGGCCCTCCACTTT.

The V call is TRBV7-9, the J call TRBJ1-1; D is ambiguous. The CDR3 loop spans 12 amino acids. CDR1 SEHNR and CDR2 FQNEAQ come from the germline V gene (reference sequence). The V and J ends lost 1 base and 7 bases respectively, with 7 bases between them. The CDR3 region is CASSLGGSEAFF. CDR3 bases: TGTGCCAGCAGCTTAGGAGGTAGTGAAGCTTTCTTT.

This rearrangement joins TRBV18 to TRBJ2-7; no firm D call. The germline CDR1 and CDR2 sequences are KGHSH and LQKENI. V was shortened by 6 bases and J by 0 bases, with 12 bases between the two germline ends. CDR3 length: 14 amino acids. CDR3 DNA sequence: TGTGCCAGCTCTGGCAGCACCAGCTCCTACGAGCAGTACTTC. Protein sequence: CASSGSTSSYEQYF.

The chain combines TRBV7-9 with TRBJ2-2; no clear D gene. In germline, CDR1 is SEHNR, CDR2 FQNEAQ (reference sequence). V was shortened by 11 bases and J by 0 bases, with 13 bases between the two germline ends. CDR3 length: 14 amino acids. CDR3 in DNA: TGTGCCGGACGTGGGGATCCGAACACCGGGGAGCTGTTTTTT. It is translated as CAGRGDPNTGELFF.

This clonotype is a singleton in its sample. The rearrangement uses TRBV29-1 and TRBJ2-1; the D gene is possibly TRBD1 (5 bases). Germline V gene sequence: CDR1 SQVTM, CDR2 ANQGSEA. V dropped 8 bases and J dropped 5 bases, with 7 bases sitting between them. The length of the CDR3 is 10 residues. The CDR3 is CSYRNNEQFF. The CDR3 DNA sequence: TGCAGCTACAGGAACAATGAGCAGTTCTTC.

The V and J genes are TRBV15 and TRBJ2-2; D is possibly TRBD2 (5 bases). The CDR3 runs to 15 residues. CDR1 is LNHNV and CDR2 is YYDKDF in the germline V gene (reference sequence). V lost 3 bases to trimming and J lost 4 bases, with 12 bases between them. The CDR3 spells CATSSSSDGTGELFF. CDR3 nucleotides: TGTGCCACCAGCAGTAGTAGCGATGGCACCGGGGAGCTGTTTTTT.

The CDR3 sequence is CAWKGAPHTGELFF. In nucleotides, the CDR3 is TGTGCCTGGAAAGGGGCCCCCCACACCGGGGAGCTGTTTTTT. The chain is built from TRBV30 and TRBJ2-2, with TRBD1 as a possible D gene (5 bases). Germline CDR1 is GTSNPN and CDR2 is SVGIG (reference sequence). V was shortened by 4 bases and J by 3 bases, with 12 bases between the two germline ends. The CDR3 runs 14 residues.

The chain uses TRBV4-2 and TRBJ1-1, with D hard to call. The V and J ends lost 1 base and 10 bases respectively, with 16 bases between them. The CDR3 extends over 14 amino acids. The V gene's germline CDR1 is LGHNA and CDR2 YNFKEQ. CDR3 coding DNA: TGTGCCAGCAGCCAAGCTCAATCGGGAGCCGGAGCTTTCTTT. The encoded protein is CASSQAQSGAGAFF.

J is TRBJ2-1 and V is TRBV4-3, with D possibly matching TRBD2 (5 bases). Germline V gene sequence: CDR1 LGHNA, CDR2 YSLEER. This CDR3 region has 19 residues. V shed 0 bases and J shed 8 bases, with 26 bases lying between them. The DNA for the CDR3 is TGCGCCAGCAGCCAAGATTATGCCCGAATTACGTGGGAGTGGTATGAGCAGTTCTTC. This sequence encodes CASSQDYARITWEWYEQFF.

DNA of the CDR3: TGCGCCAGCAGCCCCTCCGGGACACGCGAGTTCTTC. Translating gives CASSPSGTREFF. This chain uses TRBV4-3 with TRBJ2-1, with TRBD1 as a possible D gene (6 bases). The CDR3 runs to 12 residues. The V gene's germline CDR1 is LGHNA and CDR2 YSLEER. The V gene lost 4 bases and the J gene lost 14 bases, with 15 bases spanning the gap.

This clonotype was seen just once. The genes are TRBV9 and TRBJ1-1; 7 bases agree with TRBD1. From germline, CDR1 is SGDLS and CDR2 YYNGEE. V lost 4 bases to trimming and J lost 4 bases; unmatched junction nucleotides: 10. This CDR3 contains 15 residues. The CDR3 coding sequence is TGTGCCAGCAGCCCCAAGGGGGCCCCGGGCACTGAAGCTTTCTTT. This sequence encodes CASSPKGAPGTEAFF. Looking up the rest from reference TRBV9 and TRBJ1-1 gives the full variable domain: DSGVTQTPKHLITATGQRVTLRCSPRSGDLSVYWYQQSLDQGLQFLIQYYNGEERAKGNILERFSAQQFPDLHSELNLSSLELGDSALYFCASSPKGAPGTEAFFGQGTRLTVV.